The next 9 T cell receptor beta chains were all read from a single sample in a study of blood T cell repertoires in COVID-19. Libraries were prepared by immunoSEQ multiplex PCR; TCRdb keeps only in-frame clonotypes and omits some of them. This sample has approximately 440,000 clones, with 90% found just once. Sequencing used PBMCs or T cells enriched from blood (not recorded which). The source is a man younger than 35 who had recovered from COVID-19.

This rearrangement joins TRBV10-3 to TRBJ1-5, with TRBD1 identical over 10 bases. CDR1 ENHRY and CDR2 SYGVKD come from the germline V gene. This CDR3 spans 18 amino acids. Losses at the gene ends were 3 bases for V and 5 bases for J; bases not matched to a gene: 13. For the CDR3, the DNA is TGTGCCATCAGTGACTTGATCCCGGGACAGGGGCTTGATCAGCCCCAGCATTTT. This translates into CAISDLIPGQGLDQPQHF.

The chain employs TRBV27 and TRBJ2-2; TRBD1 might be the D (6 bases). Trimming left V 1 base short and J 4 bases short, with 10 bases between. The CDR3 is 15 amino acids. The germline CDR1 and CDR2 sequences are MNHEY and SMNVEV (reference sequence). CDR3 DNA: TGTGCCAGCAGTTTATACAGGGCGACCACCGGGGAGCTGTTTTTT. This codes for CASSLYRATTGELFF.

The CDR3 region has the DNA TGTGCCAGCAGTTTGTCAGGGGCGATTCATTACTATGGCTACACCTTC. It codes for CASSLSGAIHYYGYTF. The chain couples TRBV27 to TRBJ1-2; D might be TRBD1 (6 bases). Germline CDR1 reads MNHEY; CDR2 reads SMNVEV (reference sequence). Trimming left V 3 bases short and J 3 bases short, with 17 bases between. The CDR3 sequence is 16 residues long.

This clone was detected only once. CDR3 nucleotides: TGCAGTGCTAGTTGGGGCGGCAAAAATACAGATACGCAGTATTTT. This codes for CSASWGGKNTDTQYF. V is TRBV20-1 and J is TRBJ2-3, with a possible D match to TRBD1 (5 bases). CDR1 is DFQATT, CDR2 SNEGSKA, per germline (reference sequence). The CDR3 runs to 15 residues. Trimming removed 3 bases from V and 3 bases from J, with 16 bases in between.

DNA of the CDR3: TGTGCCAGCAGCAGTACCGGGACACCAAACCGTCCTGGGGCCAACGTCCTGACTTTC. Translating gives CASSSTGTPNRPGANVLTF. V usage is TRBV7-9 and J usage is TRBJ2-6, with D maybe TRBD1 (6 bases). Germline CDR1 is SEHNR and CDR2 is FQNEAQ (reference sequence). The CDR3 is 19 amino acids. V was cut by 5 bases and J by 2 bases, with 22 bases left in between. The full variable domain, its missing parts supplied by reference TRBV7-9 and TRBJ2-6, is DTGVSQNPRHKITKRGQNVTFRCDPISEHNRLYWYRQTLGQGPEFLTYFQNEAQLEKSRLLSDRFSAERPKGSFSTLEIQRTEQGDSAMYLCASSSTGTPNRPGANVLTFGAGSRLTVL.

The rearrangement joins TRBV27 to TRBJ1-5; possible D gene TRBD1, 6 bases. In germline, CDR1 is MNHEY, CDR2 SMNVEV (reference sequence). This CDR3 is built from 13 residues. Trimming removed 5 bases from V and 4 bases from J, with 9 bases in between. The CDR3 sequence: CASSRTENQPQHF. As DNA, the CDR3 is TGTGCCAGCAGTCGGACAGAAAATCAGCCCCAGCATTTT.

The rearrangement links TRBV19 to TRBJ2-2, with 7 nucleotides matching TRBD2. CDR3 length equals 18 residues. Per the germline V gene, CDR1 is LNHDA and CDR2 is SQIVND (reference sequence). V was clipped by 5 bases and J by 4 bases; unmatched bases: 16. The CDR3 reads CASSPSPLPGRGTGELFF. Written as DNA, the CDR3 is TGTGCCAGTAGTCCTAGCCCTCTACCGGGGAGGGGCACCGGGGAGCTGTTTTTT. Supplemented by reference TRBV19 and TRBJ2-2, the full variable domain reads DGGITQSPKYLFRKEGQNVTLSCEQNLNHDAMYWYRQDPGQGLRLIYYSQIVNDFQKGDIAEGYSVSREKKESFPLTVTSAQKNPTAFYLCASSPSPLPGRGTGELFFGEGSRLTVL.

The chain links TRBV28 to TRBJ2-7; weak D call: TRBD2 (6 bases). Deletions cut 5 bases from V and 7 bases from J, with 12 bases between. CDR1 is MDHEN, CDR2 SYDVKM, per germline. This CDR3 is 12 amino acids long. The CDR3 loop is CASSMGLPEQYF. The CDR3 nucleotides are TGTGCCAGCAGTATGGGACTCCCAGAGCAGTACTTC.

The V and J genes are TRBV5-1 and TRBJ2-1; 11 nucleotides align to TRBD2. V was pared by 4 bases and J by 6 bases, with 6 bases of the junction left unmatched. This CDR3 has 15 residues. Germline values: CDR1 SGHRS, CDR2 YFSETQ. DNA of the CDR3: TGCGCCAGCAGCGCTAGCGGGGGGCGTCCCAATGAGCAGTTCTTC. Its translation: CASSASGGRPNEQFF.